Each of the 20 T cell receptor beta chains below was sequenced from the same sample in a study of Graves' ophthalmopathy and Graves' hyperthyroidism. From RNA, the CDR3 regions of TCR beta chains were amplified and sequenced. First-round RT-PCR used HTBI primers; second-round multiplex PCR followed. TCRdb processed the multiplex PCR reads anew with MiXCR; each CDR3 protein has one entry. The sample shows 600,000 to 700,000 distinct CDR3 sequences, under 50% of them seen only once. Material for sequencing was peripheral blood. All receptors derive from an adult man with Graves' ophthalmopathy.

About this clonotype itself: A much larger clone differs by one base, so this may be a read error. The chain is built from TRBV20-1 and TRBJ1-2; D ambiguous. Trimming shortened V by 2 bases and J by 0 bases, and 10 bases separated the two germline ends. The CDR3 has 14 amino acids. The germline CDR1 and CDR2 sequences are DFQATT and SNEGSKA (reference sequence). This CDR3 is CSARLPGTNYGYTF. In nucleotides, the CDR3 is TGCAGTGCTAGACTTCCGGGAACTAACTATGGCTACACCTTC.

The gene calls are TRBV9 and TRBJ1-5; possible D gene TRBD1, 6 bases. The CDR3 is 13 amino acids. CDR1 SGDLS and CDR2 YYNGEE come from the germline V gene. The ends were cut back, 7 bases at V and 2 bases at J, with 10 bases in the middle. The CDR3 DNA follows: TGTGCCAGCGGACCAGGGGGCAATCAGCCCCAGCATTTT. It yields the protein CASGPGGNQPQHF.

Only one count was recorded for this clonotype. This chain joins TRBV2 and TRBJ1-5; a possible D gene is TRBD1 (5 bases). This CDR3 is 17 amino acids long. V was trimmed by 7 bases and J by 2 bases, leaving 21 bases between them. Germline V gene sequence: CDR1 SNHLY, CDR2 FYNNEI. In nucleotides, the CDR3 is TGTGCCAGCAAAGCCTCGAACACCGGGGGGGGCAATCAGCCCCAGCATTTT. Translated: CASKASNTGGGNQPQHF.

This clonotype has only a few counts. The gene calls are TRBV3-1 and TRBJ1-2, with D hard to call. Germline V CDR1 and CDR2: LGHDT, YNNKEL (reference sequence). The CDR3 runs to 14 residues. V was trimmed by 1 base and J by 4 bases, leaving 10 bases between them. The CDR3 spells CASSQGMDGYGYTF. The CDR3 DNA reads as TGTGCCAGCAGCCAAGGTATGGATGGCTATGGCTACACCTTC.

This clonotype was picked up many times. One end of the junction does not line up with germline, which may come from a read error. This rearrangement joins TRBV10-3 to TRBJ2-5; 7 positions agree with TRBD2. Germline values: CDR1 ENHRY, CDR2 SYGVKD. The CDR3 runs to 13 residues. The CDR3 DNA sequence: TGTGCCAGCAGTGAAGCGGGGAAAGAGACCCAGTACTTC. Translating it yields CASSEAGKETQYF.

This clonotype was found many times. The CDR3 loop reads CASSEGLGWAYEQYF. The DNA for the CDR3 is TGTGCCAGCAGTGAAGGGTTGGGGTGGGCCTACGAGCAGTACTTC. The chain is built from TRBV2 and TRBJ2-7; D is unresolved. Germline V gene sequence: CDR1 SNHLY, CDR2 FYNNEI. This CDR3 comprises 15 residues. V dropped 1 base and J dropped 2 bases, with 12 bases sitting between them.

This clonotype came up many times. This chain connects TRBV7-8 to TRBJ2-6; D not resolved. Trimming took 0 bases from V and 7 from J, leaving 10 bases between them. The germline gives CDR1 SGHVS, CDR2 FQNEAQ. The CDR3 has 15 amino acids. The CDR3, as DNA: TGTGCCAGCAGCTTAGCCAGGATATTCGCCAACGTCCTGACTTTC. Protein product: CASSLARIFANVLTF. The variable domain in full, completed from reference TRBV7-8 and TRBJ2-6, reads GAGVSQSPRYKVAKRGQDVALRCDPISGHVSLFWYQQALGQGPEFLTYFQNEAQLDKSGLPSDRFFAERPEGSVSTLKIQRTQQEDSAVYLCASSLARIFANVLTFGAGSRLTVL.

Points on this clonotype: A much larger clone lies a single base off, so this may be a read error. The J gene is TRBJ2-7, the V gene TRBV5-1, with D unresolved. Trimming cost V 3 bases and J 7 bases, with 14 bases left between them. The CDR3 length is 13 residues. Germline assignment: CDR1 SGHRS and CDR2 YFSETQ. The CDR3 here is CASSSGPAWEQYF. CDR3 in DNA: TGCGCCAGCAGCTCCGGTCCCGCCTGGGAGCAGTACTTC.

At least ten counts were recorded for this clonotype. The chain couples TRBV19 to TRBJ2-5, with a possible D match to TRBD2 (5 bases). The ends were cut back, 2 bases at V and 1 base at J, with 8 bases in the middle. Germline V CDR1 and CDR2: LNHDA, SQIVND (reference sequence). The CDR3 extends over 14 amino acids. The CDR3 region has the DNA TGTGCCAGTAGTATATGGAGCGGCCAAGAGACCCAGTACTTC. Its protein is CASSIWSGQETQYF.

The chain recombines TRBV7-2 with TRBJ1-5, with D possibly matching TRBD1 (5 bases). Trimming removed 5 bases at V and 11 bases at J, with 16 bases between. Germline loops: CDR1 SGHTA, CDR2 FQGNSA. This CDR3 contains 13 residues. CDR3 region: CASSARQQETQHF. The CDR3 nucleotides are TGTGCCAGCAGCGCAAGACAGCAAGAGACCCAGCATTTT.

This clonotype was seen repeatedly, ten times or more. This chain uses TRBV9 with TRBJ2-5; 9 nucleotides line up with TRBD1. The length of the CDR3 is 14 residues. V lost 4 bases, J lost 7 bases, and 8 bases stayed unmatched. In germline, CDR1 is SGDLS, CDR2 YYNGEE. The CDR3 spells CASSQDRGSGTQYF. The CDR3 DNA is TGTGCCAGCAGCCAAGACAGGGGGTCTGGGACCCAGTACTTC.

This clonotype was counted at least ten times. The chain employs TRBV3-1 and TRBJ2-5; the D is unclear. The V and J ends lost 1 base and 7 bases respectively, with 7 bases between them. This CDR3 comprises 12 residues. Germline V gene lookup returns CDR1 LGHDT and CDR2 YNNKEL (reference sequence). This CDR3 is CASSQVGRTQYF. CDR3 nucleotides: TGTGCCAGCAGCCAAGTAGGAAGGACCCAGTACTTC.

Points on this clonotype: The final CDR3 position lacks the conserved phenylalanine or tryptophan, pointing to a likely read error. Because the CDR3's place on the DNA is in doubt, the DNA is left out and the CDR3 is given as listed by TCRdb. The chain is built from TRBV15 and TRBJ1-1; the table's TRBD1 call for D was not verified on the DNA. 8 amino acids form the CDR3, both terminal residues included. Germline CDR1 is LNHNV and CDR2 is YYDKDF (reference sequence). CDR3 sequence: CATSRVNR.

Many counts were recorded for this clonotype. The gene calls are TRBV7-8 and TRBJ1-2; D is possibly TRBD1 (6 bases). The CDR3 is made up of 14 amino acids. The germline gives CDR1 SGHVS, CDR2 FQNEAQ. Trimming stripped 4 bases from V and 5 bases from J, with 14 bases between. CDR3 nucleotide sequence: TGTGCCAGCAGCTCAGGGGCGCAGAAATATGGCTACACCTTC. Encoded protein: CASSSGAQKYGYTF.

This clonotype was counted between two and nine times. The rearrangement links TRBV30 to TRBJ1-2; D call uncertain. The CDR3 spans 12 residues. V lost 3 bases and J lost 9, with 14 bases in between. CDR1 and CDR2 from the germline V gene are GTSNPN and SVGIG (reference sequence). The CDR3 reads CAWREGTVRYTF. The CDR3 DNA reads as TGTGCCTGGAGGGAAGGAACTGTACGCTACACCTTC. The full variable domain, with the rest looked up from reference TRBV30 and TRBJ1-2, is SQTIHQWPATLVQPVGSPLSLECTVEGTSNPNLYWYRQAAGRGLQLLFYSVGIGQISSEVPQNLSASRPQDRQFILSSKKLLLSDSGFYLCAWREGTVRYTFGSGTRLTVV.

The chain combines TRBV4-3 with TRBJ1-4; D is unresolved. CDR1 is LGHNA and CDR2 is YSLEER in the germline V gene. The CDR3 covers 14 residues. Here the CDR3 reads CATSVRIPNEKLFF. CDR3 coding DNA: TGCGCAACCTCAGTTAGGATTCCTAATGAAAAACTGTTTTTT.

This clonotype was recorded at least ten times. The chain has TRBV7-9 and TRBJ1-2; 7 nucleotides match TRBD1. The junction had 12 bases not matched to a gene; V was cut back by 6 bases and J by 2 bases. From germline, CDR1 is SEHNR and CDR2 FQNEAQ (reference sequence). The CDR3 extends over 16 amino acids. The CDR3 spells CASSQLPSTGNYGYTF. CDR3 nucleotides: TGTGCCAGCAGTCAACTACCCTCGACAGGGAACTATGGCTACACCTTC.

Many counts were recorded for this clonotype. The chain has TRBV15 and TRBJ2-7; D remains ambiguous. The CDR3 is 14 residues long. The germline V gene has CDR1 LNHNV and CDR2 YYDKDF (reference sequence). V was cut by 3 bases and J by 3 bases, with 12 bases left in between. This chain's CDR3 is CATSSNLAVYEQYF. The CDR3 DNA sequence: TGTGCCACCAGCAGCAACCTGGCCGTCTACGAGCAGTACTTC.

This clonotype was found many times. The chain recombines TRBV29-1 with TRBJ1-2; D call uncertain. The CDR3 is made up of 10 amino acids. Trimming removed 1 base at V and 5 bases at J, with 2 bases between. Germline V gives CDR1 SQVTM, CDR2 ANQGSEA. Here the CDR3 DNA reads TGCAGCGTTGAAGGATATGGCTACACCTTC. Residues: CSVEGYGYTF.

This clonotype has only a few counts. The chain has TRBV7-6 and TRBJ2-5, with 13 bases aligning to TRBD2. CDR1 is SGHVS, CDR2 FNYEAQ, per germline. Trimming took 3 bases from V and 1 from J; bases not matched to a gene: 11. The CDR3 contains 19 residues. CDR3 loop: CASSFLTSGGAGPQETQYF. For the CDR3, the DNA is TGTGCCAGCAGCTTCCTTACTAGCGGGGGGGCCGGGCCCCAAGAGACCCAGTACTTC.